The text below deals with one T cell receptor (beta chain). The data are from a study of OX40 agonist ivuxolimab in advanced cancers. The V gene lost 8 bases and the J gene lost 3 bases, with 11 bases spanning the gap. Germline V gene sequence: CDR1 MNHEY, CDR2 SVGAGI. The CDR3 contains 14 residues. The data were produced by immunoSEQ multiplex PCR, yet TCRdb's version contains in-frame clones alone and is incomplete. The profile shows more than 75,000 clones, about 80% of them singletons. This rearrangement joins TRBV6-5 to TRBJ1-6; possibly TRBD1 for D (6 bases). Sample: CD4+ or CD8+ T cells sorted from blood, taken in a trial of the OX40 agonist ivuxolimab. This receptor was taken from an adult with an advanced solid tumor such as melanoma, head and neck, liver or kidney cancer. The CDR3 region is CASGWTDYNSPLHF. DNA for the CDR3: TGTGCCAGCGGATGGACAGACTATAATTCACCCCTCCACTTT.